One and the same sample provided the 27 T cell receptor beta chains below, sequenced in a study of blood T cell repertoires in COVID-19. Repertoires were generated with immunoSEQ multiplex PCR, while TCRdb's copy carries only in-frame clones and drops some. The data hold 200,000 to 250,000 clones, with 75% to 85% observed a single time. Sequenced material: peripheral blood. These TCRs come from a woman between 45 and 60 years old with acute or convalescent COVID-19.

This clone was picked up a small number of times. The genes are TRBV28 and TRBJ1-4; perhaps TRBD1 as D (5 bases). Germline lookup yields CDR1 MDHEN and CDR2 SYDVKM. This CDR3 is 15 amino acids long. V gave up 4 bases and J gave up 3 bases, with 12 bases separating them. The chain's CDR3 is CASSSPTAPNEKLFF. The CDR3 region has the DNA TGTGCCAGCAGTTCCCCGACAGCCCCTAATGAAAAACTGTTTTTT.

Written as DNA, the CDR3 is TGCGCCAGCAGCCCCCATACAGGGCCCCAGCCCCAGCATTTT. As protein: CASSPHTGPQPQHF. The gene calls are TRBV4-3 and TRBJ1-5, with D possibly being TRBD1 (6 bases). Looked up from germline, CDR1 is LGHNA and CDR2 is YSLEER. V gave up 4 bases and J gave up 7 bases, with 14 bases separating them. The CDR3 extends over 14 amino acids.

CDR3 sequence (DNA): TGCGCCAGCAGCTCCCGGGACACTCACACCGGGGAGCTGTTTTTT. Its translation is CASSSRDTHTGELFF. V and J are TRBV5-1 and TRBJ2-2, with a possible D match to TRBD1 (6 bases). V was trimmed by 3 bases and J by 3 bases, leaving 12 bases between them. The V gene's germline CDR1 is SGHRS and CDR2 YFSETQ. This CDR3 has 15 amino acids.

The CDR3 protein is CVSSSGVTEAFF. The CDR3 region has the DNA TGTGTCTCCAGCTCGGGGGTGACTGAAGCTTTCTTT. This chain uses TRBV7-9 with TRBJ1-1, with a weak D call TRBD1 (5 bases). Germline values: CDR1 SEHNR, CDR2 FQNEAQ (reference sequence). CDR3 length equals 12 residues.

The rearrangement uses TRBV9 and TRBJ1-4, with D hard to call. From germline, CDR1 is SGDLS and CDR2 YYNGEE. There are 16 residues in the CDR3. With 0 bases removed from V and 2 bases from J, the gap between germline ends came to 11 bases. For the CDR3, the DNA is TGTGCCAGCAGCGTAGGGGTTAGCAGCACTAATGAAAAACTGTTTTTT. Translating gives CASSVGVSSTNEKLFF.

The V call is TRBV11-3, the J call TRBJ2-2, with D possibly being TRBD2 (5 bases). Trimming pared 3 bases from V and 4 bases from J, leaving 15 bases between. Germline V CDR1 and CDR2: SGHNT, YENEEA. The CDR3 totals 16 residues. Here the CDR3 reads CASSFLGAGATGELFF. For the CDR3, the DNA is TGTGCCAGCAGCTTCCTTGGCGCGGGTGCCACCGGGGAGCTGTTTTTT.

The chain uses TRBV11-3 and TRBJ2-1; TRBD2 might be the D (6 bases). Germline V CDR1 and CDR2: SGHNT, YENEEA. Trimming took 5 bases from V and 6 from J, leaving 11 bases between them. The CDR3 is made up of 13 amino acids. The CDR3 DNA follows: TGTGCCAGCAGCGTTCCGGAGGGCAATGAGCAGTTCTTC. Translation gives CASSVPEGNEQFF.

A note on this clone: The sample has other DNA sequences that encode this CDR3 too. The chain couples TRBV5-4 to TRBJ1-1; 7 nucleotides align to TRBD1. The V gene's germline CDR1 is SGHNT and CDR2 YYREEE (reference sequence). The V and J ends lost 4 bases and 1 base, in that order; junction bases with no gene match: 4. The CDR3 is 14 residues long. This CDR3 is CASSPRDRNTEAFF. The CDR3 region has the DNA TGTGCCAGCAGCCCACGGGACAGGAACACTGAAGCTTTCTTT.

The chain uses TRBV5-6 and TRBJ2-4; TRBD1 aligns across 7 bases. CDR1 and CDR2 from the germline V gene are SGHDT and YYEEEE. J gave up 8 bases and V 7 bases, and 9 bases lay outside the gene matches. The CDR3 is made up of 13 amino acids. CDR3 region: CASGRQGVYIQYF. The CDR3 DNA reads as TGTGCCAGCGGGAGACAGGGCGTATACATTCAGTACTTC.

The chain couples TRBV19 to TRBJ1-5; TRBD1 might be the D (5 bases). The ends were cut back, 5 bases at V and 2 bases at J, with 10 bases in the middle. Germline CDR1 and CDR2: LNHDA and SQIVND (reference sequence). This CDR3 is 14 amino acids long. CDR3 DNA sequence: TGTGCCAGTAGTGCGGGGGTCGGCAATCAGCCCCAGCATTTT. Protein product: CASSAGVGNQPQHF.

This rearrangement joins TRBV3-1 (or the pseudogene TRBV3-2) to TRBJ1-2; 7 bases fit TRBD1. There are 14 residues in the CDR3. Trimming removed 3 bases from V and 4 bases from J; junction bases left unmatched: 5. The germline V gene encodes CDR1 LGHDT and CDR2 YNNKEL (reference sequence). The CDR3 reads CASSQLGTAYGYTF. CDR3 nucleotide sequence: TGTGCCAGCAGCCAGTTGGGGACAGCCTATGGCTACACCTTC.

The chain employs TRBV28 and TRBJ1-5; the match to TRBD1 covers 7 bases. CDR3 length: 14 amino acids. Germline-derived CDR1 and CDR2 are MDHEN and SYDVKM. V lost 3 bases to trimming and J lost 7 bases; unmatched junction nucleotides: 6. The CDR3 here is CASSLHDRAQPQHF. The CDR3, as DNA: TGTGCCAGCAGTTTGCACGACAGGGCGCAGCCCCAGCATTTT. Supplemented by reference TRBV28 and TRBJ1-5, the full variable domain reads DVKVTQSSRYLVKRTGEKVFLECVQDMDHENMFWYRQDPGLGLRLIYFSYDVKMKEKGDIPEGYSVSREKKERFSLILESASTNQTSMYLCASSLHDRAQPQHFGDGTRLSIL.

The chain couples TRBV3-1 (or the pseudogene TRBV3-2) to TRBJ1-5; no definite D call. This CDR3 has 12 residues. Germline values: CDR1 LGHDT, CDR2 YNNKEL (reference sequence). Trimming pared 2 bases from V and 7 bases from J, leaving 6 bases between. CDR3 residues: CASSQLGQPQHF. The CDR3 nucleotides are TGTGCCAGCAGCCAACTCGGGCAGCCCCAGCATTTT.

This sequence joins TRBV7-8 and TRBJ2-1; 12 nucleotides match TRBD2. CDR3 length: 15 amino acids. Germline V gene sequence: CDR1 SGHVS, CDR2 FQNEAQ. V lost 4 bases and J lost 7; bases outside the gene matches: 5. The chain's CDR3 is CASSSRLAGVNEQFF. Written as DNA, the CDR3 is TGTGCCAGCAGCTCTCGACTAGCGGGAGTAAATGAGCAGTTCTTC.

The rearrangement uses TRBV3-1 (or the pseudogene TRBV3-2) and TRBJ1-2; D call uncertain. Per the germline V gene, CDR1 is LGHDT and CDR2 is YNNKEL (reference sequence). There are 12 residues in the CDR3. The germline V and J ends were trimmed by 0 bases and 3 bases, with 2 bases remaining between them. The CDR3 DNA reads as TGTGCCAGCAGCCAAGACTACTATGGCTACACCTTC. Its translation: CASSQDYYGYTF.

The gene calls are TRBV6-1 and TRBJ1-3; a possible D gene is TRBD1 (5 bases). V was pared by 0 bases and J by 3 bases, with 12 bases between. The CDR3 is 16 amino acids. From germline, CDR1 is MNHNS and CDR2 SASEGT. Here the CDR3 DNA reads TGTGCCAGCAGTGAAGCCCCAGGGAACGTTGGAAACACCATATATTTT. Translated, it gives CASSEAPGNVGNTIYF.

This chain connects TRBV23-1 to TRBJ1-4; D ambiguous. TRBV23-1 is annotated as an ORF whose role is uncertain. The CDR3 runs to 12 residues. Trimming removed 3 bases from V and 8 bases from J, with 7 bases in between. Written as DNA, the CDR3 is TGCGCCAGCAGTCAGGCGGGGGAAAAACTGTTTTTT. The encoded protein is CASSQAGEKLFF.

This chain links TRBV7-9 with TRBJ1-3; D remains unclear. Germline V gene sequence: CDR1 SEHNR, CDR2 FQNEAQ (reference sequence). V lost 2 bases and J 1 base, leaving 9 bases between the germline ends. The CDR3 runs 15 residues. CDR3 sequence reads: CASSLSGGSGNTIYF. CDR3 nucleotide sequence: TGTGCCAGCAGCTTATCGGGTGGATCTGGAAACACCATATATTTT.

A remark on this clone: The same CDR3 can be traced to other DNA sequences in this sample. Written as DNA, the CDR3 is TGTGCCAGCAGTGAGGACAGGGGGCGGGAGACCCAGTACTTC. This codes for CASSEDRGRETQYF. This chain uses TRBV2 with TRBJ2-5; TRBD1 aligns across 11 bases. J lost 5 bases, V lost 3 bases, and 2 bases had no gene match. The CDR3 is 14 residues long. In germline, CDR1 is SNHLY, CDR2 FYNNEI.

This chain links TRBV7-9 with TRBJ2-3; 7 bases map to TRBD1. With V trimmed by 5 bases and J by 2 bases, 13 bases remained unmatched. This CDR3 has 17 amino acids. In germline, CDR1 is SEHNR, CDR2 FQNEAQ (reference sequence). The CDR3 DNA sequence: TGTGCCAGCAGCCTATGGAAGTCCGGGACAGTCACAGATACGCAGTATTTT. This codes for CASSLWKSGTVTDTQYF.

The chain uses TRBV5-8 and TRBJ2-2, with 9 nucleotides matching TRBD1. The CDR3 extends over 15 amino acids. Germline CDR1 and CDR2: SGHTS and YDEGEE. After removal of 2 bases from V and 6 bases from J, the junction contained 5 bases not matched to a gene. This CDR3 reads CASSFHTGGPGELFF. As DNA, the CDR3 is TGTGCCAGCAGCTTCCATACAGGGGGCCCCGGGGAGCTGTTTTTT.

The chain links TRBV28 to TRBJ1-1, with D uncertain. This CDR3 is 11 amino acids long. CDR1 is MDHEN and CDR2 is SYDVKM in the germline V gene. Deletions cut 7 bases from V and 4 bases from J, with 7 bases between. As DNA, the CDR3 is TGTGCCAGCATTCGGGGCACTGAAGCTTTCTTT. Encoded protein: CASIRGTEAFF.

The rearrangement joins TRBV28 to TRBJ2-7; D may be TRBD1 (6 bases). CDR1 and CDR2 from the germline V gene are MDHEN and SYDVKM. Trimming pared 5 bases from V and 9 bases from J, leaving 26 bases between. This CDR3 is built from 16 residues. CDR3 in amino acids: CASSPEEWGLHLGQYF. The CDR3 DNA reads TGTGCCAGCAGTCCCGAGGAGTGGGGGCTCCACCTGGGGCAGTACTTC.

The rearrangement uses TRBV5-1 and TRBJ2-1; 14 nucleotides agree with TRBD2. CDR1 and CDR2 from the germline V gene are SGHRS and YFSETQ. This CDR3 comprises 17 residues. J gave up 1 base and V 4 bases, and 4 bases lay outside the gene matches. The chain's CDR3 is CASSTGLAGESYNEQFF. The CDR3 DNA follows: TGCGCCAGCAGCACGGGACTAGCGGGAGAATCCTACAATGAGCAGTTCTTC.

V gene TRBV2 combines with J gene TRBJ1-5; 8 positions agree with TRBD1. The CDR3 length is 14 residues. Trimming took 6 bases from V and 3 from J; bases not matched to a gene: 4. CDR1 and CDR2 from the germline V gene are SNHLY and FYNNEI. DNA for the CDR3: TGTGCCAGCAGGGACAGGGTTGTCAATCAGCCCCAGCATTTT. This gives the protein CASRDRVVNQPQHF.

The J gene is TRBJ2-2, the V gene TRBV27; the match to TRBD2 covers 13 bases. V lost 4 bases, J lost 5 bases, and 7 bases stayed unmatched. CDR3 length: 17 amino acids. Per germline, CDR1 MNHEY and CDR2 SMNVEV (reference sequence). The CDR3 is CASSSWTSGSRTGELFF. DNA of the CDR3: TGTGCCAGCAGTTCCTGGACTAGCGGGAGTAGGACCGGGGAGCTGTTTTTT.

A few counts support this clone. In DNA form, the CDR3 reads TGTGCCAGCAGCACTAGGGGAGGACAACGAGAGACCCAGTACTTC. It yields the protein CASSTRGGQRETQYF. The chain carries TRBV7-2 and TRBJ2-5; a weak D match, TRBD2 (6 bases). V was cut by 5 bases and J by 4 bases, with 17 bases left in between. The CDR3 length is 15 residues. CDR1 and CDR2 from the germline V gene are SGHTA and FQGNSA.